The 22 T cell receptor beta chains in this list originate from one sample, sequenced in a study of blood T cells in healthy people across ages. Primed by a sample-barcoded 5' primer and a J-beta primer mix, a second PCR proceeded for 7 to 11 cycles. From the 5' RACE reads, TCRdb called clonotypes with MiXCR, one entry per CDR3 protein. This sample has hundreds of thousands of distinct CDR3 sequences, with around half found just once. Sample: blood. The source of these receptors is a man older than 75 in good health.

This rearrangement joins TRBV20-1 to TRBJ2-7; D gene ambiguous. Germline V gene sequence: CDR1 DFQATT, CDR2 SNEGSKA (reference sequence). The CDR3 covers 11 residues. V was clipped by 3 bases and J by 2 bases, with 5 bases between them. CDR3 DNA: TGCAGTGCTAGTATGGCCTACGAGCAGTACTTC. Its translation is CSASMAYEQYF.

The chain recombines TRBV20-1 with TRBJ2-7; TRBD1 matches 7 bases. The germline V gene has CDR1 DFQATT and CDR2 SNEGSKA (reference sequence). J lost 5 bases, V lost 5 bases, and 9 bases had no gene match. The CDR3 runs to 13 residues. CDR3 bases: TGCAGTGCTGGTAGACAGGGTGACGACGAGCAGTACTTC. Its translation is CSAGRQGDDEQYF.

This clonotype was detected only a few times. Being one base from a much bigger clone, this may be a read error. V usage is TRBV5-4 and J usage is TRBJ2-3, with D unresolved. Germline V gene data show CDR1 as SGHNT and CDR2 as YYREEE (reference sequence). CDR3 length: 12 amino acids. V lost 3 bases, J lost 2 bases, and 4 bases lay in between. Here the CDR3 reads CASSWDTDTQYF. In DNA form, the CDR3 reads TGTGCCAGCAGCTGGGACACAGATACGCAGTATTTT.

Worth noting for this clonotype: At one boundary the junction diverges from the germline segment, which might be a read error. The chain joins TRBV7-8 to TRBJ2-1, with D perhaps TRBD1 (6 bases). The CDR3 runs to 14 residues. Looked up from germline, CDR1 is SGHVS and CDR2 is FQNEAQ. The CDR3 sequence: CAGSLVGAANEQFF. The CDR3 DNA sequence: TGTGCCGGCAGCTTAGTGGGGGCGGCGAATGAGCAGTTCTTC.

The V gene is TRBV6-2 or TRBV6-3, the J gene TRBJ2-3; TRBD2 matches 10 bases. Losses at the gene ends were 4 bases for V and 3 bases for J; bases not matched to a gene: 10. Per germline, CDR1 MNHEY and CDR2 SVGEGT. The length of the CDR3 is 17 residues. CDR3 DNA sequence: TGTGCCAGCAGTTCCCAGCTAGCGGGAGTGAGGACAGATACGCAGTATTTT. It is translated as CASSSQLAGVRTDTQYF.

The count of this clonotype is one. The chain couples TRBV15 to TRBJ2-3; a weak D match, TRBD1 (6 bases). V lost 4 bases and J lost 5, with 19 bases in between. This CDR3 region has 16 residues. Germline V lookup: CDR1 LNHNV, CDR2 YYDKDF (reference sequence). CDR3 residues: CATSTLQGITKDTQYF. CDR3 coding DNA: TGTGCCACCAGCACCCTCCAGGGGATCACCAAAGATACGCAGTATTTT. The variable domain in full, completed from reference TRBV15 and TRBJ2-3, reads DAMVIQNPRYQVTQFGKPVTLSCSQTLNHNVMYWYQQKSSQAPKLLFHYYDKDFNNEADTPDNFQSRRPNTSFCFLDIRSPGLGDTAMYLCATSTLQGITKDTQYFGPGTRLTVL.

The V gene is TRBV12-3 or TRBV12-4, the J gene TRBJ1-2, with TRBD1 as a possible D gene (5 bases). V lost 6 bases and J lost 8, with 16 bases in between. CDR3 size: 13 residues. The CDR3 DNA is TGTGCCAGCAGCTGGGGGGGGGAGTACGGCTACACCTTC. Translation gives CASSWGGEYGYTF.

The chain couples TRBV10-3 to TRBJ2-6; D gene ambiguous. The CDR3 is 20 amino acids. CDR1 and CDR2 from the germline V gene are ENHRY and SYGVKD. The germline V and J ends were trimmed by 0 bases and 0 bases, with 18 bases remaining between them. CDR3 residues: CAISESNLNRPGSGANVLTF. The CDR3 bases are TGTGCCATCAGTGAGTCGAATTTAAACCGCCCTGGCTCTGGGGCCAACGTCCTGACTTTC.

The chain employs TRBV3-1 and TRBJ2-5; weak D call: TRBD2 (6 bases). CDR1 is LGHDT and CDR2 is YNNKEL in the germline V gene (reference sequence). V was clipped by 1 base and J by 5 bases, with 14 bases between them. CDR3 length: 15 residues. The CDR3 nucleotides read TGTGCCAGCAGCCAAGGACCTGAGGGGAGGGAGACCCAGTACTTC. Its translation is CASSQGPEGRETQYF.

The rearrangement joins TRBV6-4 to TRBJ2-1; 14 bases match TRBD2. CDR3 length: 15 residues. V trimming: 4 bases; J trimming: 8 bases; junction bases outside the gene matches: 4. CDR1 MRHNA and CDR2 SNTAGT come from the germline V gene. CDR3 nucleotides: TGTGCCAGCAGTGGACTAGCGGGGGGGGTAGATGAGCAGTTCTTC. It yields the protein CASSGLAGGVDEQFF.

V usage is TRBV5-6 and J usage is TRBJ2-1, with D maybe TRBD2 (5 bases). The CDR3 length is 15 residues. Trimming took 7 bases from V and 5 from J, leaving 19 bases between them. Germline loops: CDR1 SGHDT, CDR2 YYEEEE. The chain's CDR3 is CASAQPGSPDNEQFF. The CDR3 DNA reads TGTGCCAGCGCCCAACCGGGGTCCCCGGACAATGAGCAGTTCTTC. The whole variable domain, remainder taken from reference TRBV5-6 and TRBJ2-1, is DAGVTQSPTHLIKTRGQQVTLRCSPKSGHDTVSWYQQALGQGPQFIFQYYEEEERQRGNFPDRFSGHQFPNYSSELNVNALLLGDSALYLCASAQPGSPDNEQFFGPGTRLTVL.

The chain uses TRBV20-1 and TRBJ2-3, with D unclear. The germline V gene encodes CDR1 DFQATT and CDR2 SNEGSKA (reference sequence). V gave up 3 bases and J gave up 0 bases, with 10 bases separating them. The CDR3 loop spans 14 amino acids. This CDR3 is CSASSILSTDTQYF. CDR3 coding DNA: TGCAGTGCTAGTTCGATACTTAGCACAGATACGCAGTATTTT.

This clonotype was seen more than once but under ten times. The V and J genes are TRBV10-3 and TRBJ2-7; 8 nucleotides match TRBD1. V lost 11 bases to trimming and J lost 5 bases; unmatched junction nucleotides: 8. This CDR3 has 12 residues. Germline assignment: CDR1 ENHRY and CDR2 SYGVKD. The CDR3: CAARQGSNEQYF. DNA for the CDR3: TGTGCCGCCAGACAGGGGTCCAACGAGCAGTACTTC.

On this clonotype: This may come from a read error, since a much larger clone is one base off. The V and J genes are TRBV6-2 or TRBV6-3 and TRBJ2-7; D possibly uses TRBD1 or TRBD2 (5 bases each). With 4 bases removed from V and 3 bases from J, the gap between germline ends came to 22 bases. The CDR3 has 17 residues. Germline CDR1 reads MNHEY; CDR2 reads SVGEGT. The CDR3 sequence: CASSCLFGTLGDYEQYF. CDR3 coding DNA: TGTGCCAGCAGTTGCCTCTTCGGGACGCTAGGAGACTACGAGCAGTACTTC.

The CDR3 spells CAISESHYGTGFNNEQFF. Here the CDR3 DNA reads TGTGCCATCAGTGAGTCCCACTATGGGACAGGGTTTAACAATGAGCAGTTCTTC. The rearrangement joins TRBV10-3 to TRBJ2-1; 9 nucleotides line up with TRBD1. V dropped 0 bases and J dropped 5; count of bases not matched to a gene: 11. CDR1 ENHRY and CDR2 SYGVKD come from the germline V gene. The CDR3 has 18 amino acids.

V and J are TRBV20-1 and TRBJ2-4; no firm D call. Per germline, CDR1 DFQATT and CDR2 SNEGSKA (reference sequence). The CDR3 spans 17 residues. The V end was cut by 3 bases, the J end by 0 bases, with 18 bases between. CDR3 loop: CSASPAGLVLAKNIQYF. Here the CDR3 DNA reads TGCAGTGCTAGTCCCGCAGGTCTCGTACTAGCCAAAAACATTCAGTACTTC.

This sequence joins TRBV29-1 and TRBJ1-5; D unclear. The CDR3 has 14 amino acids. Trimming stripped 6 bases from V and 2 bases from J, with 14 bases between. The germline CDR1 and CDR2 sequences are SQVTM and ANQGSEA. CDR3 region: CSVTEGAGNQPQHF. In DNA form, the CDR3 reads TGCAGCGTCACCGAGGGAGCGGGCAATCAGCCCCAGCATTTT.

The chain links TRBV27 to TRBJ2-4; TRBD2 is a possible D gene (6 bases). Per germline, CDR1 MNHEY and CDR2 SMNVEV (reference sequence). With 2 bases removed from V and 5 bases from J, the gap between germline ends came to 10 bases. CDR3 size: 14 residues. The CDR3 sequence is CASSLVGTQNIQYF. The DNA of the CDR3 is TGTGCCAGCAGTTTAGTTGGGACTCAAAACATTCAGTACTTC.

The chain couples TRBV6-6 to TRBJ2-1; 7 nucleotides align to TRBD2. CDR1 and CDR2 from the germline V gene are MNHNY and SVGAGI (reference sequence). The CDR3 length is 13 residues. CDR3 nucleotide sequence: TGTGCTAGCGGGCCGGATCGGTACAATGAGCAGTTCTTC. Encoded protein: CASGPDRYNEQFF.

This clonotype has just a few counts. The chain joins TRBV12-3 or TRBV12-4 to TRBJ2-3; D call uncertain. The CDR3 extends over 14 amino acids. V was pared by 3 bases and J by 2 bases, with 9 bases between. The CDR3 is CASSLRLNTDTQYF. CDR3 nucleotide sequence: TGTGCCAGCAGTTTGCGGCTGAACACAGATACGCAGTATTTT.

This chain uses TRBV20-1 with TRBJ2-4; 16 nucleotides match TRBD2. The end of the DNA aligns better with TRBJ2-7, so the J call may be wrong. Germline values: CDR1 DFQATT, CDR2 SNEGSKA (reference sequence). CDR3 length equals 17 residues. CDR3 sequence: CSANPGTSGRGKDEQYF. CDR3 coding DNA: TGCAGTGCTAACCCCGGGACTAGCGGGAGGGGAAAAGACGAGCAGTACTTC.

This chain links TRBV15 with TRBJ2-1; 8 bases are shared with TRBD2. The CDR3 has 17 amino acids. Trimming took 3 bases from V and 1 from J; bases not matched to a gene: 8. The germline V gene has CDR1 LNHNV and CDR2 YYDKDF (reference sequence). The CDR3 here is CATSSPRAGDSYNEQFF. CDR3 in DNA: TGTGCCACCAGCAGTCCCCGAGCGGGGGATTCCTACAATGAGCAGTTCTTC.